A single sample is the source of the 16 T cell receptor beta chains below, sequenced in a study of molecular identifiers for immune sequencing clone quantification. TCRdb re-called the PCR reads with MiXCR, one entry per CDR3 protein. Altogether 550,000 to 750,000 distinct CDR3 sequences are present, approximately 20% being singletons, with the ten largest covering 0.85%. The specimen was naive CD8+ T cells from blood, with Jurkat cell RNA spiked in. Subset reported: FACS-sorted CD8+CD4-CCR7+CD45RA+ naive T cells. Receptors originate from a human donor in good health. Some libraries in this study had Jurkat cell RNA spiked in.

This clonotype was picked up many times. The chain is built from TRBV24-1 and TRBJ2-1, with no clear D. V was trimmed by 1 base and J by 12 bases, leaving 6 bases between them. The CDR3 has 11 residues. Germline V gene lookup returns CDR1 KGHDR and CDR2 SFDVKD. In DNA, the CDR3 is TGTGCCACCAGTGATTTAGTGGGGCAGTTCTTC. Translation gives CATSDLVGQFF.

This clonotype was observed a handful of times. The V and J genes are TRBV6-6 and TRBJ2-7; 12 bases align to TRBD1. V lost 5 bases and J lost 5; bases outside the gene matches: 7. The V gene's germline CDR1 is MNHNY and CDR2 SVGAGI (reference sequence). The CDR3 is 15 residues long. In nucleotides, the CDR3 is TGTGCCAGCAGTCAAGGGACAGGGGGCGTCGACGAGCAGTACTTC. It yields the protein CASSQGTGGVDEQYF.

This clonotype was recorded at least ten times. The chain couples TRBV11-2 to TRBJ2-2; D unresolved. Germline lookup yields CDR1 SGHAT and CDR2 FQNNGV. V lost 6 bases and J lost 2, with 10 bases in between. The CDR3 extends over 14 amino acids. The DNA of the CDR3 is TGTGCCAGCAGTTTGATACCTAACACCGGGGAGCTGTTTTTT. This sequence encodes CASSLIPNTGELFF.

This clonotype was picked up many times. The gene calls are TRBV9 and TRBJ2-6, with a possible D match to TRBD2 (6 bases). Germline CDR1 reads SGDLS; CDR2 reads YYNGEE. The CDR3 consists of 16 residues. V was clipped by 4 bases and J by 3 bases, with 14 bases between them. The CDR3 sequence: CASSPPAGIGANVLTF. CDR3 nucleotide sequence: TGTGCCAGCAGCCCCCCCGCGGGGATTGGGGCCAACGTCCTGACTTTC.

This clonotype was observed at least ten times. V is TRBV20-1 and J is TRBJ2-7; 9 nucleotides match TRBD1. V dropped 7 bases and J dropped 5; count of bases not matched to a gene: 6. The germline V gene encodes CDR1 DFQATT and CDR2 SNEGSKA (reference sequence). CDR3 size: 12 residues. Here the CDR3 reads CSGTGAGNEQYF. The DNA of the CDR3 is TGCAGTGGGACAGGGGCGGGGAACGAGCAGTACTTC.

This clonotype was detected many times. V usage is TRBV28 and J usage is TRBJ2-5, with 7 bases fitting TRBD1. With 5 bases clipped from V and 2 bases from J, the junction kept 8 bases outside the gene matches. Germline lookup yields CDR1 MDHEN and CDR2 SYDVKM. The CDR3 sequence is 15 residues long. CDR3 sequence (DNA): TGTGCCAGCAGTGTCACACCGGGACAGCAAGAGACCCAGTACTTC. It translates to CASSVTPGQQETQYF.

This clonotype was observed many times. The chain couples TRBV7-9 to TRBJ1-1, with D possibly being TRBD1 (5 bases). This CDR3 is 13 amino acids long. V was cut by 6 bases and J by 3 bases, with 11 bases left in between. Germline V gives CDR1 SEHNR, CDR2 FQNEAQ (reference sequence). The CDR3 spells CASRVSGDTEAFF. The CDR3 bases are TGTGCCAGCAGGGTCTCGGGGGACACTGAAGCTTTCTTT.

This clonotype has just a few counts. The chain couples TRBV18 to TRBJ2-7, with TRBD1 identical over 8 bases. Looked up from germline, CDR1 is KGHSH and CDR2 is LQKENI. Germline trimming cut 1 base from V and 4 bases from J; bases unmatched to any gene: 9. This CDR3 has 16 amino acids. CDR3 nucleotides: TGTGCCAGCTCACCACGGGACAGGAGGGGGATGTACGAGCAGTACTTC. Amino acid sequence: CASSPRDRRGMYEQYF.

In regard to this clonotype: This clone may be a read error of a much larger clone one base away. V and J are TRBV6-2 or TRBV6-3 and TRBJ1-5, with D hard to call. The CDR3 spans 17 residues. Trimming removed 6 bases from V and 0 bases from J, with 18 bases in between. Germline V gene lookup returns CDR1 MNHEY and CDR2 SVGEGT. CDR3 DNA sequence: TGTGCCAGCAGCCCGGGCCGGTTTTTTGATAGCAATCAGCCCCAGCATTTT. Protein product: CASSPGRFFDSNQPQHF.

Only a few counts were recorded for this clonotype. The J gene is TRBJ2-5, the V gene TRBV9; D possibly corresponds to TRBD2 (6 bases). V gave up 4 bases and J gave up 2 bases, with 21 bases separating them. CDR1 and CDR2 from the germline V gene are SGDLS and YYNGEE. This CDR3 is 17 amino acids long. CDR3 amino acids: CASSSQTFLGGQETQYF. DNA of the CDR3: TGTGCCAGCAGCTCACAGACCTTCCTGGGGGGACAAGAGACCCAGTACTTC.

This clonotype has just a few counts. The chain links TRBV5-8 to TRBJ2-7; D not certain. Per the germline V gene, CDR1 is SGHTS and CDR2 is YDEGEE. CDR3 length equals 12 residues. V lost 0 bases and J lost 5, with 6 bases in between. The CDR3: CASSLGVHEQYF. The CDR3 DNA reads as TGTGCCAGCAGCTTGGGCGTCCACGAGCAGTACTTC.

This clonotype was recorded many times. V usage is TRBV27 and J usage is TRBJ2-3, with no clear D. V lost 2 bases to trimming and J lost 2 bases, with 14 bases between them. The CDR3 has 16 residues. Germline loops: CDR1 MNHEY, CDR2 SMNVEV (reference sequence). The CDR3 nucleotides are TGTGCCAGCAGTTTAATGGCTAACCCCTACACAGATACGCAGTATTTT. Its translation is CASSLMANPYTDTQYF.

This clonotype was recorded many times. The chain uses TRBV4-3 and TRBJ2-1; D gene ambiguous. CDR3 size: 17 residues. Between the trimmed V and J ends, which lost 0 bases and 0 bases, there was a span of 12 bases. Germline CDR1 and CDR2: LGHNA and YSLEER. The CDR3: CASSQEPGLSSYNEQFF. DNA for the CDR3: TGCGCCAGCAGCCAAGAACCCGGGCTCAGCTCCTACAATGAGCAGTTCTTC.

To note about this clonotype: It may be a read error: a sequence one base away is much more abundant. The V and J genes are TRBV29-1 and TRBJ2-2; perhaps TRBD2 as D (5 bases). CDR1 and CDR2 from the germline V gene are SQVTM and ANQGSEA. This CDR3 region has 12 residues. CDR3 amino acids: CSVGLYTGELLF. In DNA, the CDR3 is TGCAGCGTTGGCCTATACACCGGGGAGCTGCTTTTT.

About this clonotype: This sequence may be a read error, since a much larger clone differs from it by one base. The final CDR3 position lacks the conserved phenylalanine or tryptophan, pointing to a likely read error. The rearrangement joins TRBV6-2 or TRBV6-3 to TRBJ2-7; 8 bases are shared with TRBD2. The CDR3 is 14 residues long. Germline values: CDR1 MNHEY, CDR2 SVGEGT. Trimming removed 6 bases from V and 3 bases from J; junction bases left unmatched: 7. This CDR3 reads CASRLYSGDYEQYC. CDR3 bases: TGTGCCAGCAGACTCTATAGCGGGGACTACGAGCAGTACTGC.

On this clonotype: Possible read error: a much larger clone is one base away. This sequence joins TRBV5-3 and TRBJ2-1; 8 bases are a match to TRBD2. TRBV5-3 is placed among ORFs of uncertain function. Trimming at V came to 10 bases and at J to 6 bases, leaving 18 bases not matched to a gene. The CDR3 extends over 16 amino acids. CDR3 protein: CAGSPGGSGIINEQFF. In DNA, the CDR3 is TGTGCCGGCAGCCCCGGGGGTAGCGGGATCATCAATGAGCAGTTCTTC.